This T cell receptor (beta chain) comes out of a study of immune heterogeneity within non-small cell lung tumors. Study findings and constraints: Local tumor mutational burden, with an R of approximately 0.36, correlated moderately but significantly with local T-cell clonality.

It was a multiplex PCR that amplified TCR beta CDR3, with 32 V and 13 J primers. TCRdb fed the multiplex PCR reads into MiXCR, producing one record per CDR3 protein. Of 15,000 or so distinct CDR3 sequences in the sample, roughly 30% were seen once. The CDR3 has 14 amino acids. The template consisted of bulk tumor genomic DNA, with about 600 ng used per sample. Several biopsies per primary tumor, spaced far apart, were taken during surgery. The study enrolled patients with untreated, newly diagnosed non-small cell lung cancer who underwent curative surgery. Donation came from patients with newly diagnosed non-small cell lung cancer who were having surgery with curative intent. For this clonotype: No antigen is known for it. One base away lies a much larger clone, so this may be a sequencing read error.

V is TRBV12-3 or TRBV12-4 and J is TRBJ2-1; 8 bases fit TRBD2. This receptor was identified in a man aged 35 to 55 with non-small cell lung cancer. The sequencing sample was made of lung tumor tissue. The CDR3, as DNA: TGTGCCAGCAGTTTTGGCGGGAGGAGTAATGAGCAGTCCTTC. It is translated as CASSFGGRSNEQSF.